Listed below are T cell receptor beta chains from one sample, sequenced in a study of cytomegalovirus exposure and HLA in healthy donors. TCRdb's table, derived via immunoSEQ multiplex PCR, lists solely in-frame clones and lacks some. The repertoire holds some 210,000 clones, with 85% to 90% as singletons. Sequencing was carried out using PBMCs. The receptor set was obtained from a man aged 25-45 years in good health and CMV-seronegative. Each CDR3 is given with its conserved first and last residue. A D gene is named only where the DNA matches it firmly. Only some rows state a clone size, as once, few, many or a class for expanded clones.

cdr3_length j_call v_call clone_size d_call cdr3_nt cdr3_aa
15 TRBJ1-3 TRBV28 - - TGTGCCAGCAGTTTAACTGCGGGGGTAGGAAACACCATATATTTT CASSLTAGVGNTIYF
17 TRBJ2-7 TRBV28 - - TGTGCCAGCAGTTTCCCCCTTACTAGTGTAGGGAGAGGCGAGCAGTACTTC CASSFPLTSVGRGEQYF
16 TRBJ2-7 TRBV5-5 - - TGTGCCAGCAGCTTGGTTACCGGGCCAGGGAGGTACGAGCAGTACTTC CASSLVTGPGRYEQYF
15 TRBJ2-4 TRBV29-1 once TRBD1 TGCAGCGTTCCGAGCCGGGACAGGCAGAAAAACAGTCAGTACTTC CSVPSRDRQKNSQYF
15 TRBJ1-1 TRBV7-9 - - TGTGCCAGCAGCTTAGGTGGGGGGTGGAACACTGAAGCTTTCTTT CASSLGGGWNTEAFF
17 TRBJ2-6 TRBV28 once - TGTGCCAGCAACCGGAGCAGACGGTACTCTGGGGCCAACGGCCTGACTTTC CASNRSRRYSGANGLTF
15 TRBJ1-1 TRBV15 - TRBD1 TGTGCCACCAGCAGGGACAGGGGCCGCAGTTGGGAAGCTTTCTTT CATSRDRGRSWEAFF
16 TRBJ2-7 TRBV7-8 - TRBD1 TGTGCCAGCTCCCCCCCGGGACAGGGGGTCCCCTACGAGCAGTACTTC CASSPPGQGVPYEQYF
16 TRBJ1-2 TRBV9 - - TGTGCCAGCAGCGCCGGGGGGAGGGTGGGAAGTCATGGCTACACCTTC CASSAGGRVGSHGYTF
15 TRBJ1-4 TRBV27 - - TGTGCCAGCAGTTTTAACAGGGCAACTAATGAAAAACTGTTTTTT CASSFNRATNEKLFF
14 TRBJ1-2 TRBV7-9 - - TGTGCCAGCAGCTTAGGGGCTTTGGGGCCTAGCTACACCTTC CASSLGALGPSYTF
16 TRBJ2-7 TRBV5-1 - TRBD1 TGCGCCAGCAGCTCCGGCCAGGGGGCGACCTCCTACGAGCAGTACTTC CASSSGQGATSYEQYF
12 TRBJ2-1 TRBV27 once - TGTGCCAGCAGTCCCCTCGGCAATGAGCAGTTCTTC CASSPLGNEQFF
16 TRBJ1-4 TRBV6-1 - - TGTGCCAGCAGTGAAGGTATCGGGGCAACTAATGAAAAACTGTTTTTT CASSEGIGATNEKLFF
15 TRBJ2-7 TRBV19 - - TGTGCCAGTAGTATTGGAGGTTCGGCGTCCTACGAGCAGTACTTC CASSIGGSASYEQYF
15 TRBJ2-7 TRBV6-5 - - TGTGCCAGCACCGGGGTAGGGTCGGGGAATTACGAGCAGTACTTC CASTGVGSGNYEQYF
12 TRBJ1-2 TRBV4-1 - - TGCGCCAGCAGCCAACCCACAGGGGGCTACACCTTC CASSQPTGGYTF
17 TRBJ2-2 TRBV5-5 once TRBD2 TGTGCCAGCAGCTTGATTACTAGCGGGGGGGCTACCGGGGAGCTGTTTTTT CASSLITSGGATGELFF
13 TRBJ2-5 TRBV29-1 few - TGCAGCGTTAGCGGATCTTTCGGGGAGACCCAGTACTTC CSVSGSFGETQYF
15 TRBJ1-3 TRBV13 - TRBD1 TGTGCCAGCAGCTTCGGGACAGGGGTTGGAAACACCATATATTTT CASSFGTGVGNTIYF
18 TRBJ2-6 TRBV27 - - TGTGCCAGCAGTTTAAGGGGCAGGGCAACCTCTGGGGCCAACGTCCTGACTTTC CASSLRGRATSGANVLTF
14 TRBJ2-5 TRBV4-1 - - TGCGCCAGCAGCAACACAGGGAGAGGGGAGACCCAGTACTTC CASSNTGRGETQYF